The clone carrying this T cell receptor (beta chain) has just one count. Its target is unknown. The data originate from a study of cytomegalovirus exposure and HLA in healthy donors. On the study more broadly: There were nearly 120 million unique TCR beta sequences, drawn from 150 million to 200 million T cells, in an earlier analysis.

The CDR3 has 15 residues. Germline-derived CDR1 and CDR2 are LNHNV and YYDKDF (reference sequence). Trimming shortened V by 2 bases and J by 1 base, and 9 bases separated the two germline ends. Study-wide points: TCR sequences were mostly rare, though some public TCRs occurred in many donors. Segments of the TCR beta V type were, in most cases, productive about 90% or about 30% of the time in an earlier analysis.

PCR was performed using 60 Vbeta and 13 Jbeta primers. TCRdb keeps only in-frame clones here, not all; method: immunoSEQ multiplex PCR. Counted here are around 91,000 clones, 60% to 85% occurring once; the ten biggest clones make up 3.5% to 5.5%. The rearrangement joins TRBV15 to TRBJ1-5; D perhaps matches TRBD1 (5 bases). Sequencing was done on a sample of PBMCs. The sequence was obtained from a woman aged 40 to 50 in good health and CMV-seropositive. CDR3 sequence reads: CATSRQGSSNQPQHF. The CDR3 DNA is TGTGCCACCAGCAGACAGGGCTCGAGCAATCAGCCCCAGCATTTT.